Presented here are 17 T cell receptor beta chains from one specimen sequenced in a study of shared clonotypes between healthy human individuals. Method: immunoSEQ multiplex PCR; TCRdb's copy keeps in-frame clones and lacks some. The table lists about 980,000 clones, over 60% of them singletons. The source material was memory CD4+ T cells sorted from blood. Regarding subset: CD45RA-negative fraction. All receptors derive from a man between 18 and 29 years old in good health.

This clone showed up just a few times. The V and J genes are TRBV10-3 and TRBJ1-3; TRBD1 is a possible D gene (5 bases). The CDR3 is 14 amino acids. Trimming left V 10 bases short and J 5 bases short, with 18 bases between. Germline CDR1 reads ENHRY; CDR2 reads SYGVKD. The CDR3: CATLYQGSRNTIYF. For the CDR3, the DNA is TGTGCCACGCTCTACCAGGGATCACGAAACACCATATATTTT.

To note about this clone: A read error may produce the germline difference seen at one junction end. This chain connects TRBV7-7 to TRBJ2-2; 10 positions match TRBD2. CDR3 length equals 16 residues. CDR1 is SSHAT, CDR2 FNYEAQ, per germline (reference sequence). The CDR3 nucleotides are TGTGCTAGCAGCCTAACTAGCGGGAAGAAAACCGGGGAGCTGTTTTTT. Amino acid sequence: CASSLTSGKKTGELFF.

J is TRBJ2-6 and V is TRBV28; D may match TRBD1 or TRBD2 (5 bases each). V dropped 6 bases and J dropped 0 bases, with 12 bases sitting between them. The germline CDR1 and CDR2 sequences are MDHEN and SYDVKM. The CDR3 loop spans 16 amino acids. The CDR3 nucleotides are TGTGCCAGCAGAAGGCAGGGACCCTCTGGGGCCAACGTCCTGACTTTC. Residues: CASRRQGPSGANVLTF.

Concerning this clone itself: Distinct nucleotide sequences in the sample also encode this CDR3. The chain is built from TRBV7-2 and TRBJ1-3; D not certain. Germline loops: CDR1 SGHTA, CDR2 FQGNSA. CDR3 length equals 14 residues. Trimming shortened V by 2 bases and J by 0 bases, and 5 bases separated the two germline ends. The CDR3 loop reads CASSLQSSGNTIYF. As DNA, the CDR3 is TGTGCCAGCAGCTTACAGAGCTCTGGAAACACCATATATTTT.

The gene calls are TRBV18 and TRBJ2-7; a weak D match, TRBD1 (7 bases). V lost 8 bases to trimming and J lost 2 bases, with 16 bases between them. Germline CDR1 KGHSH, CDR2 LQKENI. CDR3 length equals 14 residues. This CDR3 reads CASDQGGPTYEQYF. In nucleotides, the CDR3 is TGTGCCAGCGATCAGGGGGGCCCAACCTACGAGCAGTACTTC. Complete variable domain (other parts from reference TRBV18 and TRBJ2-7): NAGVMQNPRHLVRRRGQEARLRCSPMKGHSHVYWYRQLPEEGLKFMVYLQKENIIDESGMPKERFSAEFPKEGPSILRIQQVVRGDSAAYFCASDQGGPTYEQYFGPGTRLTVT.

The chain uses TRBV19 and TRBJ2-6, with D perhaps matching TRBD1 (6 bases). The V gene's germline CDR1 is LNHDA and CDR2 SQIVND (reference sequence). Trimming took off 6 bases at V and 0 bases at J, with 18 bases between the two ends. The CDR3 runs to 18 residues. The DNA of the CDR3 is TGTGCCAGTAGGATTGGGGGCAGGGTGAGCTCTGGGGCCAACGTCCTGACTTTC. This encodes CASRIGGRVSSGANVLTF. Variable domain in full (rest from reference TRBV19 and TRBJ2-6): DGGITQSPKYLFRKEGQNVTLSCEQNLNHDAMYWYRQDPGQGLRLIYYSQIVNDFQKGDIAEGYSVSREKKESFPLTVTSAQKNPTAFYLCASRIGGRVSSGANVLTFGAGSRLTVL.

The chain recombines TRBV5-1 with TRBJ1-4; TRBD1 aligns across 8 bases. CDR1 SGHRS and CDR2 YFSETQ come from the germline V gene. The length of the CDR3 is 14 residues. With V trimmed by 4 bases and J by 4 bases, 3 bases remained unmatched. CDR3 sequence (DNA): TGCGCCAGCAGCGTGACAGGGGTTAATGAAAAACTGTTTTTT. Translated, it gives CASSVTGVNEKLFF.

V gene TRBV5-1 combines with J gene TRBJ2-3, with 9 bases that match TRBD2. Germline CDR1 reads SGHRS; CDR2 reads YFSETQ. V lost 0 bases and J lost 0; bases outside the gene matches: 5. The CDR3 extends over 17 amino acids. CDR3: CASSLVLAGPSTDTQYF. CDR3 sequence (DNA): TGCGCCAGCAGCTTGGTGCTAGCGGGGCCTAGCACAGATACGCAGTATTTT.

On this clone itself: Within the sample, other DNA sequences also encode this same CDR3. The rearrangement links TRBV15 to TRBJ2-7, with TRBD2 identical over 7 bases. The CDR3 sequence is 14 residues long. Per germline, CDR1 LNHNV and CDR2 YYDKDF (reference sequence). Trimming at V came to 3 bases and at J to 3 bases, leaving 5 bases not matched to a gene. The CDR3 reads CATSRGGGSYEQYF. The CDR3, as DNA: TGTGCCACCAGCAGGGGGGGAGGGAGCTACGAGCAGTACTTC.

This chain uses TRBV5-6 with TRBJ1-6; D is undetermined. The CDR3 contains 15 residues. V lost 2 bases and J 5 bases, leaving 11 bases between the germline ends. Germline CDR1 SGHDT, CDR2 YYEEEE. The CDR3 loop is CASSFGGNNNSPLHF. CDR3 sequence (DNA): TGTGCCAGCAGCTTTGGAGGGAATAATAATTCACCCCTCCACTTT.

This chain's CDR3 is CASSEINTGELFF. The CDR3 DNA follows: TGTGCCAGCAGTGAGATTAACACCGGGGAGCTGTTTTTT. The chain has TRBV6-1 and TRBJ2-2, with no clear D. The CDR3 runs to 13 residues. Germline V gene data show CDR1 as MNHNS and CDR2 as SASEGT. Trimming took off 3 bases at V and 2 bases at J, with 4 bases between the two ends.

This sequence joins TRBV5-4 and TRBJ1-1, with a possible D match to TRBD1 (5 bases). Trimming shortened V by 4 bases and J by 1 base, and 14 bases separated the two germline ends. Germline-derived CDR1 and CDR2 are SGHNT and YYREEE (reference sequence). This CDR3 has 15 amino acids. CDR3 bases: TGTGCCAGCAGCCTACGGGGCGGTAAGAACACTGAAGCTTTCTTT. It encodes CASSLRGGKNTEAFF.

The chain recombines TRBV2 with TRBJ2-3; TRBD2 agrees at 7 bases. CDR3 length: 21 residues. Trimming at V came to 6 bases and at J to 0 bases, leaving 24 bases not matched to a gene. Per the germline V gene, CDR1 is SNHLY and CDR2 is FYNNEI. The CDR3 region has the DNA TGTGCCAGCAGCGAAAGGCGGTCAGTTTGGAGAAGCGGGGCTAGCACAGATACGCAGTATTTT. This gives the protein CASSERRSVWRSGASTDTQYF.

This chain connects TRBV25-1 to TRBJ2-5, with 8 bases aligning to TRBD2. CDR3 length equals 16 residues. Trimming cost V 1 base and J 4 bases; bases outside gene matches: 8. Germline V gives CDR1 MGHDK, CDR2 SYGVNS. The CDR3 coding sequence is TGTGCCAGCAGTGAATTCGCCGGGGGGGCGGTAGAGACCCAGTACTTC. Translated, it gives CASSEFAGGAVETQYF.

The genes are TRBV7-2 and TRBJ1-2; TRBD1 matches at 7 bases. CDR1 is SGHTA and CDR2 is FQGNSA in the germline V gene. The CDR3 spans 17 residues. Trimming took 2 bases from V and 8 from J; bases not matched to a gene: 17. DNA of the CDR3: TGTGCCAGCAGCTTATGGGCTTCGGGACAGCGGACTGGAGGCTACACCTTC. Its protein is CASSLWASGQRTGGYTF.

This chain connects TRBV5-1 to TRBJ2-5; D might be TRBD2 (5 bases). This CDR3 comprises 16 residues. Germline V lookup: CDR1 SGHRS, CDR2 YFSETQ. The V end was cut by 4 bases, the J end by 0 bases, with 16 bases between. The chain's CDR3 is CASSPSQGPYQETQYF. CDR3 in DNA: TGCGCCAGCAGCCCTAGCCAAGGACCGTACCAAGAGACCCAGTACTTC.

The chain recombines TRBV6-6 with TRBJ1-2; tentative D call: TRBD1 (6 bases). Germline values: CDR1 MNHNY, CDR2 SVGAGI (reference sequence). There are 15 residues in the CDR3. Trimming took off 0 bases at V and 2 bases at J, with 10 bases between the two ends. CDR3 bases: TGTGCCAGCAGTTACTCACAGGGAGGGAACTATGGCTACACCTTC. Translating it yields CASSYSQGGNYGYTF.